This is a list of T cell receptor beta chains from one sample in a study of OX40 agonist ivuxolimab in advanced cancers. The data were produced by immunoSEQ multiplex PCR, yet TCRdb's version contains in-frame clones alone and is incomplete. The table lists roughly 46,000 clones, roughly 90% of them singletons. The material was CD4+ or CD8+ T cells sorted from blood, obtained in a trial of the OX40 agonist ivuxolimab. The receptors derive from an adult with an advanced solid tumor such as melanoma, head and neck, liver or kidney cancer. Each CDR3 is given with its conserved first and last residue. A D gene is named only where the DNA matches it firmly. Clone size is not always given. Where it is, it says once, few, many or a class for expanded clones.

clone_size	v_call	d_call	j_call	cdr3_aa
.	TRBV5-1	TRBD1	TRBJ1-5	CASSAGTGGQPQHF
.	TRBV9	.	TRBJ2-3	CASSVLSASTDTQYF
.	TRBV30	TRBD2	TRBJ2-3	CAFFPSGTSGSTDTQYF
few	TRBV6-4	TRBD2	TRBJ2-3	CASSPGLAGITDTQYF
.	TRBV18	TRBD2	TRBJ2-1	CASSPRGGRADNEQFF
.	TRBV7-8	.	TRBJ2-7	CASSSAAGSYEQYF
few	TRBV5-1	.	TRBJ1-1	CASSLVGRNTEAFF
.	TRBV11-2	.	TRBJ2-5	CASSPLGGRIQETQYF
.	TRBV7-6	TRBD1	TRBJ2-3	CASSLGTGGRDTQYF
.	TRBV5-1	.	TRBJ2-5	CASSLGVGMETQYF
.	TRBV6-1	.	TRBJ1-2	CASSGDPKDYYGYTF